Detailed here is one T cell receptor beta chain. Its antigen is currently unknown. 13 Jbeta primers and 60 Vbeta primers were used for the PCR. TCRdb's table, derived via immunoSEQ multiplex PCR, lists solely in-frame clones and lacks some. The data show fewer than 150,000 clones, with over 70% seen just once and 6.5% to 7% held by the top ten. The data were obtained in a study of cytomegalovirus exposure and HLA in healthy donors. At the level of the study: Around 200 million T cells yielded more than 90 million unique TCR beta sequences, as an earlier analysis found. General study findings and limits: While the bulk of TCR sequences proved rare, some public TCRs turned up in many donors. About 90% or about 30% of the time was how often most TCR beta V segments were productive, according to an earlier analysis. The study recorded 160 or so TCR beta chains that were cytomegalovirus-associated.

Germline CDR1 SEHNR, CDR2 FQNEAQ (reference sequence). CDR3 length equals 15 residues. The V segment lost 6 bases and the J segment 5 bases; nucleotides outside the gene matches: 10. The rearrangement uses TRBV7-9 and TRBJ2-5; 9 bases map to TRBD1. Sequencing was performed on PBMCs. This receptor was obtained from a middle-aged man in good health and CMV-seropositive. The CDR3 DNA reads TGTGCCAGCAGTAGAGGGGGGGACAGGGATGAGACCCAGTACTTC. Amino acid sequence: CASSRGGDRDETQYF. The whole variable domain, remainder taken from reference TRBV7-9 and TRBJ2-5, is DTGVSQNPRHKITKRGQNVTFRCDPISEHNRLYWYRQTLGQGPEFLTYFQNEAQLEKSRLLSDRFSAERPKGSFSTLEIQRTEQGDSAMYLCASSRGGDRDETQYFGPGTRLLVL.